The clone carrying this T cell receptor (beta chain) was seen once. In each case, RNA was isolated and then reverse transcribed into cDNA as the sequencing template. Sequencing used immunoSEQ multiplex PCR; TCRdb keeps in-frame clones, though not all of them. The data hold around 120,000 clones, with approximately 60% observed a single time. The sample comes from a study of CD8+ T cells in alopecia areata. Treatment of the sample: oral pan-JAK inhibitor, 5-10 mg twice daily. Trimming removed 2 bases from V and 5 bases from J, with 10 bases in between. The germline CDR1 and CDR2 sequences are ENHRY and SYGVKD. CDR3 length equals 13 residues.

The sample here was CD4+ T cells sorted from blood, taken at week 4, from a patient treated with tofacitinib. V usage is TRBV10-3 and J usage is TRBJ2-7; a possible D gene is TRBD1 (6 bases). The clonotype originates from a human donor with alopecia areata. The CDR3 nucleotides are TGTGCCATCAGTGAGACCCCAGGGGACGAGCAGTACTTC. It translates to CAISETPGDEQYF.